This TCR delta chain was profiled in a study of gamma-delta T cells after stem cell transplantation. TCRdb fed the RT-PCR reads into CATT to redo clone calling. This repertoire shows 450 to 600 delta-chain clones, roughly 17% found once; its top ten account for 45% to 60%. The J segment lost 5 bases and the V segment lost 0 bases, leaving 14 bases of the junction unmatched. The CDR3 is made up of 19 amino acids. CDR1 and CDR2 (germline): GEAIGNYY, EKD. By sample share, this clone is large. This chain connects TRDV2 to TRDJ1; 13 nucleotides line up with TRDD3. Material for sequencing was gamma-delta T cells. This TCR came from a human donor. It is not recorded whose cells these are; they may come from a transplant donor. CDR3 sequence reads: CACDTVALTGGYVRDKLIF. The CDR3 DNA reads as TGTGCCTGTGACACCGTGGCCCTTACTGGGGGATACGTTAGAGATAAACTCATCTTT.